What follows is one T cell receptor beta chain and its context. Produced via immunoSEQ multiplex PCR; TCRdb's table is partial and in-frame only. The table lists over 85,000 clones, roughly 86% of them singletons. The data originate from a study of T cell responses to AZD1222 COVID-19 vaccine. J was trimmed by 4 bases and V by 6 bases; bases with no gene match: 8. Germline CDR1 and CDR2: MGHDK and SYGVNS. There are 16 residues in the CDR3. The sample here was peripheral blood, taken on day 0 of AZD1222 vaccination. The genes are TRBV25-1 and TRBJ2-2, with TRBD1 matching over 10 bases. This receptor was taken from an adult in good health. CDR3 protein: CASRPPGQGLTGELFF. CDR3 sequence (DNA): TGTGCCAGCAGGCCCCCGGGACAGGGGCTCACCGGGGAGCTGTTTTTT.